This passage covers 3 T cell receptor beta chains from one sample sequenced in a study of T cell repertoires in cytomegalovirus infection. TCRdb re-called the reads through MiXCR, storing one row per CDR3 protein. The data show about 770,000 distinct CDR3 sequences, just under 30% seen once. No cognate antigen is known for these TCRs. The sequences come from cultured CD8+ T cells from PBMCs, collected from culture after CMV antigen stimulation. The receptors were sampled from a human donor in good health (CMV status not recorded). Some clones in this sample may be carry-over from other donors' samples.

The chain recombines TRBV19 with TRBJ1-5, with D possibly matching TRBD1 (6 bases). V was clipped by 5 bases and J by 6 bases, with 11 bases between them. The length of the CDR3 is 13 residues. Germline CDR1 reads LNHDA; CDR2 reads SQIVND (reference sequence). CDR3 amino acids: CASSHTGIQPQHF. The CDR3 DNA reads TGTGCCAGTAGTCATACAGGGATTCAGCCCCAGCATTTT. Complete variable domain (other parts from reference TRBV19 and TRBJ1-5): DGGITQSPKYLFRKEGQNVTLSCEQNLNHDAMYWYRQDPGQGLRLIYYSQIVNDFQKGDIAEGYSVSREKKESFPLTVTSAQKNPTAFYLCASSHTGIQPQHFGDGTRLSIL.

This chain uses TRBV2 with TRBJ1-1, with TRBD1 as a possible D gene (6 bases). The CDR3 is 15 residues long. The V end lost 10 bases, the J end lost 4 bases, and 22 bases lay between the germline ends. CDR1 is SNHLY, CDR2 FYNNEI, per germline. The CDR3 nucleotides read TGTGCCATCCAGCCGGGACTCACAGGGCGCACTGAAGCTTTCTTT. Translating gives CAIQPGLTGRTEAFF.

V gene TRBV19 combines with J gene TRBJ1-1; D ambiguous. The V end lost 3 bases, the J end lost 11 bases, and 13 bases lay between the germline ends. The CDR3 spans 12 residues. The germline gives CDR1 LNHDA, CDR2 SQIVND (reference sequence). The CDR3 region is CASSIWEQDAFF. For the CDR3, the DNA is TGTGCCAGTAGTATCTGGGAGCAGGATGCTTTCTTT.